The clone carrying this TCR beta chain was seen a handful of times. Its antigen is unidentified. This entry belongs to a study of T cell responses to AZD1222 COVID-19 vaccine. V dropped 8 bases and J dropped 0 bases, with 14 bases sitting between them. Germline CDR1 and CDR2: SNHLY and FYNNEI. The CDR3 loop spans 14 amino acids. This table comes from immunoSEQ multiplex PCR, and its TCRdb copy is limited to in-frame clones, with some not included. Among around 130,000 clones listed, 93% were seen once. The study, taken as a whole, reports: Repertoire collection took place solely once the T cell response had peaked. Epitopes outside B.1.351 and B.1.1.7 mutated regions reportedly drew nearly half of spike TCRs.

The V and J genes are TRBV2 and TRBJ2-7; D unresolved. This clonotype was sampled from an adult in good health. This specimen was peripheral blood, taken on day 0 of AZD1222 vaccination. CDR3 residues: CASPRSPSSYEQYF. The DNA of the CDR3 is TGTGCCAGCCCACGGTCTCCCAGCTCCTACGAGCAGTACTTC.